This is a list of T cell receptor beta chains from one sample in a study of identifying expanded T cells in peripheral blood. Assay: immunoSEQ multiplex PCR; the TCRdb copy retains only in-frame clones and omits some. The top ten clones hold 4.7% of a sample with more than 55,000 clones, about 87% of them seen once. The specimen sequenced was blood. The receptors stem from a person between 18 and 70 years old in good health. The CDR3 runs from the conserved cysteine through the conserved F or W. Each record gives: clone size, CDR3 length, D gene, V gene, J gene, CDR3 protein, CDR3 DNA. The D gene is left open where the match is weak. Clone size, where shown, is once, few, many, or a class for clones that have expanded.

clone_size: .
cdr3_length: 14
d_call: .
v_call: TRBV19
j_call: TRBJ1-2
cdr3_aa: CASSIPPADYGYTF
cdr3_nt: TGTGCCAGTAGTATCCCTCCGGCCGACTATGGCTACACCTTC

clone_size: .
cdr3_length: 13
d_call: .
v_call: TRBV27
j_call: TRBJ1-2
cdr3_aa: CASSFGGGRGYTF
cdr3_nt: TGTGCCAGCAGTTTTGGGGGGGGTCGTGGCTACACCTTC

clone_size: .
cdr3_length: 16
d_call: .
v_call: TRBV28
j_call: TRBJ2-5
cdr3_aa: CASSSDINRLRETQYF
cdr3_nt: TGTGCCAGCAGTTCCGATATAAACCGCCTGAGAGAGACCCAGTACTTC

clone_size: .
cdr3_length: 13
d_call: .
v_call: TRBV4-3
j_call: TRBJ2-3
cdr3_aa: CASSQTQGDTQYF
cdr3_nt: TGCGCCAGCAGCCAAACTCAGGGTGATACGCAGTATTTT

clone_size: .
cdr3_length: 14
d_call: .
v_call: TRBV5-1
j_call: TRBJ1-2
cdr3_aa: CASSHYRVNYGYTF
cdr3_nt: TGCGCCAGCAGCCATTACAGGGTAAATTATGGCTACACCTTC

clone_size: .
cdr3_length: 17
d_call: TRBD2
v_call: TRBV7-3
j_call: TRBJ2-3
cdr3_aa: CASSPWAGGGGTDTQYF
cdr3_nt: TGTGCCAGCAGCCCCTGGGCCGGGGGGGGTGGCACAGATACGCAGTATTTT

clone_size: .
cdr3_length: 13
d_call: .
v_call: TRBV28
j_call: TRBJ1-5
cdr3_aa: CASSLDTQGPQHF
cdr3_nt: TGTGCCAGCAGTTTAGACACCCAAGGACCCCAGCATTTT

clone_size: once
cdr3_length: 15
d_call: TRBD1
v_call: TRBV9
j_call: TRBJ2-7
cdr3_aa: CASSVGDRGPYEQYF
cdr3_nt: TGTGCCAGCAGCGTAGGGGACAGGGGCCCCTACGAGCAGTACTTC

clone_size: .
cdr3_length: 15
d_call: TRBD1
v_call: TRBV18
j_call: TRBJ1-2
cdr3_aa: CASSPQGAPSYGYTF
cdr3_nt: TGTGCCAGCTCTCCCCAGGGGGCTCCCTCCTATGGCTACACCTTC

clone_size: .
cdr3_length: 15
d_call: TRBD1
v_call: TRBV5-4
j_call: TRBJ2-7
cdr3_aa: CASSQEQGAFYEQYF
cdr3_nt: TGTGCCAGCAGCCAAGAACAGGGGGCGTTCTACGAGCAGTACTTC

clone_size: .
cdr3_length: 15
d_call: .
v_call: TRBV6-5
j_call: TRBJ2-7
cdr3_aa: CASSYSEAGFYEQYF
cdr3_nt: TGTGCCAGCAGTTACTCTGAGGCGGGTTTCTACGAGCAGTACTTC

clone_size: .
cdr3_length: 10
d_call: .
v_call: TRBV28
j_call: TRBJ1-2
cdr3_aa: CASRSVGYTF
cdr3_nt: TGTGCCAGTCGGTCAGTCGGCTACACCTTC

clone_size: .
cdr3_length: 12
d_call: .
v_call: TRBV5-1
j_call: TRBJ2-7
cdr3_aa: CASSSSSYEQYF
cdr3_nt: TGCGCCAGCAGCTCTAGCTCCTACGAGCAGTACTTC

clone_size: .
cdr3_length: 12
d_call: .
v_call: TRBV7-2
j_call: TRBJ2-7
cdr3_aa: CASSFRGYEQYF
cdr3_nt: TGTGCCAGCAGCTTTAGGGGGTACGAGCAGTACTTC

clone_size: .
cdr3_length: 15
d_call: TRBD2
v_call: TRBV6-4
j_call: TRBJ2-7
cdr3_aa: CASSASSSGSHEQYF
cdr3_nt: TGTGCCAGCAGTGCCTCCTCTAGCGGGAGCCACGAGCAGTACTTC

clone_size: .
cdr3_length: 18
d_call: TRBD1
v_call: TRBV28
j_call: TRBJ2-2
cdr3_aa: CASSAGTGDFKYTGELFF
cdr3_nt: TGTGCCAGCAGCGCCGGGACAGGGGATTTTAAGTACACCGGGGAGCTGTTTTTT

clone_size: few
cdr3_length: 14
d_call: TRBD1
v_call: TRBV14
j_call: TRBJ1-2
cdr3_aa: CASSQGTGNYGYTF
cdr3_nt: TGTGCCAGCAGCCAAGGGACAGGGAACTATGGCTACACCTTC

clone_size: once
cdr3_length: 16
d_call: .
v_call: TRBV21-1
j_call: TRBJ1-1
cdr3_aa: CASSKERDPRDTEAFF
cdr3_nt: TGTGCCAGCAGCAAAGAACGAGACCCCAGGGACACTGAAGCTTTCTTT

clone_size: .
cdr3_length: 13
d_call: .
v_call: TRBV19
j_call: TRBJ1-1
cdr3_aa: CASRGLGVTEAFF
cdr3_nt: TGTGCCAGTAGGGGGCTGGGGGTCACTGAAGCTTTCTTT

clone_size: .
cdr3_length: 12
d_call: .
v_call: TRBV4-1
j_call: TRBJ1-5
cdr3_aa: CASSQGTQPQHF
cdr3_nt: TGCGCCAGCAGCCAGGGGACTCAGCCCCAGCATTTT